The clone carrying this T cell receptor (beta chain) was picked up many times. Its antigen is still unknown. Subjects with ophthalmopathy showed a Clinical Activity Score no lower than 3, a NOSPECS grade no lower than 4, and a duration shorter than 3 months. The study based diagnoses on clinical symptoms, serum thyroxine and TRAb, thyroid ultrasound and orbital computed tomography. V lost 0 bases to trimming and J lost 2 bases, with 14 bases between them. Germline assignment: CDR1 SGHRS and CDR2 YFSETQ. The CDR3 covers 16 residues. This sample is drawn from a study of T cells in Graves' hyperthyroidism and ophthalmopathy. Study-wide results and caveats: It was a median around 6 months before onset that the model predicted ophthalmopathy.

There were TCR beta CDR3 regions amplified from RNA transcripts. Researchers ran a first-round RT-PCR on the TCR CDR3 using the HTBI primer set. Each CDR3 protein is one row after TCRdb ran MiXCR on the multiplex PCR reads. Of 450,000 to 650,000 distinct CDR3 sequences listed, 14% are singletons. This TCR came from a woman younger than 35 with Graves' ophthalmopathy. Sequencing was done on a sample of blood. V usage is TRBV5-1 and J usage is TRBJ2-5; possible D gene TRBD2, 5 bases. The CDR3 DNA follows: TGCGCCAGCAGCTTGGGGACTGCAGGCCGTCAAGAGACCCAGTACTTC. Protein product: CASSLGTAGRQETQYF.